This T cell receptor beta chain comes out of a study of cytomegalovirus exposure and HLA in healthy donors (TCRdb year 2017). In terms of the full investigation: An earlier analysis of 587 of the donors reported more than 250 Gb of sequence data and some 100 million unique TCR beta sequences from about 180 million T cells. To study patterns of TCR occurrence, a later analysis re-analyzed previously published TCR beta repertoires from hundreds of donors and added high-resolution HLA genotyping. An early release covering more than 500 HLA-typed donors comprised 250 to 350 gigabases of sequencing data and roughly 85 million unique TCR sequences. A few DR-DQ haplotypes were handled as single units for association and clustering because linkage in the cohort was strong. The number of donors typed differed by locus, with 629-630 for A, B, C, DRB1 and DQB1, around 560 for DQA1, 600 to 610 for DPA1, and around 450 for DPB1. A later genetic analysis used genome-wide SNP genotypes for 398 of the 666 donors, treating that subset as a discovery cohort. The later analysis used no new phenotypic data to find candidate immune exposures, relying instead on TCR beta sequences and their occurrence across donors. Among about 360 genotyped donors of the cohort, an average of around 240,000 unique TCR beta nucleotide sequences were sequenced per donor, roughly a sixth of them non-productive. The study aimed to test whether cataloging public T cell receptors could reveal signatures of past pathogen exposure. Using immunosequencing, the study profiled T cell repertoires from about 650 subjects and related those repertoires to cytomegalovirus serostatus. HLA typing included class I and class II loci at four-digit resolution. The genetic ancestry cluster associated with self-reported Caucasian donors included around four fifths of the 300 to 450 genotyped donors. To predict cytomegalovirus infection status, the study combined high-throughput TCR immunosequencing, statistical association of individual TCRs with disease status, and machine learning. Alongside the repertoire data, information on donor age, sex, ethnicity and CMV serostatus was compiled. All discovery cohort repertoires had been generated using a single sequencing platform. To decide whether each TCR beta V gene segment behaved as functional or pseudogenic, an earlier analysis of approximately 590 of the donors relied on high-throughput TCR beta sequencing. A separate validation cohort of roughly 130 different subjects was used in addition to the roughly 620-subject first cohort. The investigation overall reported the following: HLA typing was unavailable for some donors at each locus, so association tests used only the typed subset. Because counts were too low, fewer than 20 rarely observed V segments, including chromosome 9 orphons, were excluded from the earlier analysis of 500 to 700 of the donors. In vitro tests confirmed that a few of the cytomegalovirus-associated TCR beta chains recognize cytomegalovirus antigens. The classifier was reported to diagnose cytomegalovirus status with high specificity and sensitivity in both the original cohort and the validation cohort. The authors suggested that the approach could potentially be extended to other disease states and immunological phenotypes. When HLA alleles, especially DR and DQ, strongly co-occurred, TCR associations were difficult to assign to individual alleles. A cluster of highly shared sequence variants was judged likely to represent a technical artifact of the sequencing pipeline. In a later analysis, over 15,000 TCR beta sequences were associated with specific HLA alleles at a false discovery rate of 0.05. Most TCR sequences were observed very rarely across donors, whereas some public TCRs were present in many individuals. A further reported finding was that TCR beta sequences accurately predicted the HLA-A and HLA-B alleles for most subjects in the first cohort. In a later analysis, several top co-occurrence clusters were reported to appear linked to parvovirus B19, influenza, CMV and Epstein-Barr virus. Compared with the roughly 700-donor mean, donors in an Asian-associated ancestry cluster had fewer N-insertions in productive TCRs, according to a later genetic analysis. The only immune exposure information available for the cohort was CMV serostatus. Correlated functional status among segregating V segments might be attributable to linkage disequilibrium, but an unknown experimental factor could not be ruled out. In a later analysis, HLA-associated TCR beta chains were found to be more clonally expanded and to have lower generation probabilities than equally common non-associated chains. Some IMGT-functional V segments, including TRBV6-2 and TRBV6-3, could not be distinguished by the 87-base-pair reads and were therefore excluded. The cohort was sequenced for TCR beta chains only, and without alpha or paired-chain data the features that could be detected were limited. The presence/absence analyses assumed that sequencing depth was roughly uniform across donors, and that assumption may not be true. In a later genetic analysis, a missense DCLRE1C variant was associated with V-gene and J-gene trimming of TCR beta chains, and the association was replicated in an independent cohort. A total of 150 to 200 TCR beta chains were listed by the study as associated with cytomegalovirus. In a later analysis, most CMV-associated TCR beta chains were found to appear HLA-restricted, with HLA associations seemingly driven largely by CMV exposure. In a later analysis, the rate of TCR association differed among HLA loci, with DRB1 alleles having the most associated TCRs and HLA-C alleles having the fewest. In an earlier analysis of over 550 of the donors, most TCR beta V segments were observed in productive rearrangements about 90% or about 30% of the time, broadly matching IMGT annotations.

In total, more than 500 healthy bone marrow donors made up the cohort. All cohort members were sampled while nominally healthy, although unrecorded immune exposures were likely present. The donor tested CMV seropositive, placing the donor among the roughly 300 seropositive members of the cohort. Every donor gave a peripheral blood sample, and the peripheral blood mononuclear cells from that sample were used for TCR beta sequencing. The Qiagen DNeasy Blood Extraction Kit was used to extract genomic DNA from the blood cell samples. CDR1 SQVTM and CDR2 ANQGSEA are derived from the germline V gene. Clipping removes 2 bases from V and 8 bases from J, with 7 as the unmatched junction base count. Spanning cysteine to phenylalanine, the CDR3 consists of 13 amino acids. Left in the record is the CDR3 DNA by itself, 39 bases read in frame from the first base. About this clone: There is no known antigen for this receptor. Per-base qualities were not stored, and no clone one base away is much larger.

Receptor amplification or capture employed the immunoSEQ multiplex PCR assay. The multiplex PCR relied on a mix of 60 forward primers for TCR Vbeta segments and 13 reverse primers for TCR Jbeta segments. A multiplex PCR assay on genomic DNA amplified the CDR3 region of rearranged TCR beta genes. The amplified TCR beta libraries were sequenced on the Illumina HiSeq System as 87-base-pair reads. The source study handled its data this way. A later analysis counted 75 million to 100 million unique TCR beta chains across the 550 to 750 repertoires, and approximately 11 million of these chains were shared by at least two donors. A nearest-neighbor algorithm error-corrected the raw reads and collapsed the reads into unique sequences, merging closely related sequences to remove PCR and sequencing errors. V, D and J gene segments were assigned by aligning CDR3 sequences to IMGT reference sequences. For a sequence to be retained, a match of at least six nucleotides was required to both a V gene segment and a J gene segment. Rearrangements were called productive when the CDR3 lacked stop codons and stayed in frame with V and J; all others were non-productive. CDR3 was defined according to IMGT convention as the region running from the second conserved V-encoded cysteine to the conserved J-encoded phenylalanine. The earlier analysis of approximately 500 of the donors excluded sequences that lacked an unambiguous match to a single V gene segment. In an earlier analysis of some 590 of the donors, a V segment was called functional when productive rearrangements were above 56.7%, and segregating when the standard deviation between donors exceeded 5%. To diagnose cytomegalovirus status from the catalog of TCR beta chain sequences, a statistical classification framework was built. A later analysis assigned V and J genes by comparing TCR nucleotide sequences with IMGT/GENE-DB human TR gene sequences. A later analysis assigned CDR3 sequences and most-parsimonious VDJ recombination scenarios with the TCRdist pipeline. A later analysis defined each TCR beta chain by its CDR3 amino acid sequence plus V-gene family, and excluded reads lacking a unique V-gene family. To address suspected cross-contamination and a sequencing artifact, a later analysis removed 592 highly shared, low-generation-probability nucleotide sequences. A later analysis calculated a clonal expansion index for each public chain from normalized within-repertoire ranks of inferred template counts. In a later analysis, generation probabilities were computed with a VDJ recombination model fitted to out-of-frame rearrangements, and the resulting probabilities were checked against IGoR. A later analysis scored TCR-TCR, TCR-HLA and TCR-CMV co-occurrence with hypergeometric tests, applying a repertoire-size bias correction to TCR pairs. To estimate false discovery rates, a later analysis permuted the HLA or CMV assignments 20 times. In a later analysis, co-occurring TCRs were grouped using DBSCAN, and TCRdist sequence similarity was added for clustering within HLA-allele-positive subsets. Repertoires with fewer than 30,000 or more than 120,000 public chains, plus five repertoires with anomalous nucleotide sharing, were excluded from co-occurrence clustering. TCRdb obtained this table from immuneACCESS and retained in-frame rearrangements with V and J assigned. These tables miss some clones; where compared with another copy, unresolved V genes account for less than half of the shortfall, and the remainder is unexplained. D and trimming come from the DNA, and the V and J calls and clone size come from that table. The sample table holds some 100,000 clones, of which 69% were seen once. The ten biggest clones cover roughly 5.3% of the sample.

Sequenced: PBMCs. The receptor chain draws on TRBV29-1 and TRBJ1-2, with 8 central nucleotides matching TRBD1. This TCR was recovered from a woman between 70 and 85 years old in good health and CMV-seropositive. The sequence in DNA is TGCAGCGTTGAATCACCAGGGGGCGGCGGCTACACCTTC. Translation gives CSVESPGGGGYTF.